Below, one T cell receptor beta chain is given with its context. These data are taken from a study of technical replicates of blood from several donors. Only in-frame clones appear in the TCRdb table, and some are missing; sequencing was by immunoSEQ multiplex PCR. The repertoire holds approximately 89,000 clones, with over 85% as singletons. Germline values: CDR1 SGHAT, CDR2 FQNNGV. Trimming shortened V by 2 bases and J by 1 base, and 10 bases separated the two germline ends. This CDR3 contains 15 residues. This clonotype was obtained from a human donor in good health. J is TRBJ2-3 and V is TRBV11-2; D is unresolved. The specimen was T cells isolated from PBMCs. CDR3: CASSLSGFGTDTQYF. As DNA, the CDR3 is TGTGCCAGCAGCTTAAGTGGCTTCGGCACAGATACGCAGTATTTT.